Here is one T cell receptor (beta chain) with its context. Its antigen remains unidentified. The CDR3 length is 15 residues. Per the germline V gene, CDR1 is SEHNR and CDR2 is FQNEAQ (reference sequence). V was clipped by 5 bases and J by 5 bases, with 18 bases between them. The PCR employed 60 Vbeta primers together with 13 Jbeta primers. In the original workflow: Later reanalysis found 60 million to 90 million unique TCR beta chains, roughly 10 million of them shared. Profiled with immunoSEQ multiplex PCR; TCRdb holds only in-frame clones, not every one. That table is the source of V, J and clone size, and D and trimming were worked out from the DNA. The sample yields fewer than 250,000 clones, 87% seen once. The data originate from a study of cytomegalovirus exposure and HLA in healthy donors. General study findings and limits: There were some public TCRs occurring in many donors, but most TCR sequences were rare. Cytomegalovirus-associated status was assigned to fewer than 200 TCR beta chains. Among donors in an Asian-associated ancestry cluster, a later analysis reportedly found fewer N-insertions than the roughly 610-donor mean.

The clonotype comes from a boy between 2 and 10 years old in good health and CMV-seronegative. The rearrangement uses TRBV7-9 and TRBJ1-2, with D perhaps matching TRBD1 (5 bases). Material for sequencing was PBMCs. Here the CDR3 DNA reads TGTGCCAGCAGCCCCGATGCGGGGGGTGGGTATGGCTACACCTTC. It is translated as CASSPDAGGGYGYTF.